The clone carrying this T cell receptor (beta chain) appeared once. The data were obtained in a study of shared T cell receptors in the human thymus. CDR3 length: 15 amino acids. Per the germline V gene, CDR1 is SGDLS and CDR2 is YYNGEE. With 1 base clipped from V and 3 bases from J, the junction kept 7 bases outside the gene matches. The method was immunoSEQ multiplex PCR; TCRdb's version includes in-frame clones alone and lacks a portion of them. The repertoire holds some 700,000 clones, with around nine tenths as singletons. The same specimen was also included in a second study, on human thymus T cells. That work contributes: Unrelated people showed highly overlapping thymic repertoires, related research reported.

The sample comprised thymocytes. The V gene is TRBV9, the J gene TRBJ2-7, with 7 bases lining up with TRBD2. The source is a boy under two years old with a congenital heart defect. CDR3 loop: CASSVKAGARYEQYF. The CDR3 nucleotides are TGTGCCAGCAGCGTAAAGGCGGGAGCCCGCTACGAGCAGTACTTC.